Detailed here is one T cell receptor beta chain. This specimen belongs to a study of T-cell reconstitution after alpha-beta-depleted transplantation in children. CDR3 length equals 15 residues. Germline V gene lookup returns CDR1 SGHTA and CDR2 FQGNSA. V lost 6 bases and J lost 4, with 15 bases in between. The TCRbeta library incorporated unique molecular identifiers. TCRdb re-called the PCR reads with MiXCR, one entry per CDR3 protein. This sample carries 70,000 or so distinct CDR3 sequences, 11% of them seen once, and the ten largest clones take over 10%. The receptor's source is a boy between 10 and 17 years old with acute myeloid leukemia, due to receive a stem cell transplant. The sample here was PBMCs, taken before TCRalphabeta/CD19-depleted stem cell transplant. The J gene is TRBJ2-2, the V gene TRBV7-2; TRBD2 might be the D (6 bases). The CDR3 spells CASRREAGTTGELFF. The CDR3 region has the DNA TGTGCCAGCAGGCGAGAGGCGGGGACCACCGGGGAGCTGTTTTTT.